This T cell receptor beta chain was recovered during a study of T cells in localized non-small cell lung cancer. After removal of 4 bases from V and 0 bases from J, the junction contained 6 bases not matched to a gene. The CDR3 totals 15 residues. Germline loops: CDR1 GTSNPN, CDR2 SVGIG (reference sequence). Some clones are missing from TCRdb's copy, which holds only in-frame ones; the method was immunoSEQ multiplex PCR. The sample yields about 47,000 clones, 85% to 90% seen once. Regarding this clone: Its antigen is as yet unknown.

Study results and limitations: Patients showing higher blood T cell density tended to see longer overall survival. The study found T cell clonality highest in uninvolved adjacent lung, above tumor. A single tumor region was sequenced, leaving heterogeneity possible. Adjacent lung was found to contain a median around 56 of the top 100 tumor clones.

Sequencing used PBMCs, obtained before any cancer treatment. The chain couples TRBV30 to TRBJ1-1, with TRBD1 identical over 9 bases. The sequence came from a man aged 35 to 69 with stage II lung adenocarcinoma. This CDR3 reads CAWTLQGAMNTEAFF. In DNA form, the CDR3 reads TGTGCCTGGACCTTACAGGGGGCGATGAACACTGAAGCTTTCTTT.